This TCR beta chain was retrieved from a study of T cell repertoires in cytomegalovirus infection. Findings and limits, study-wide: CMV carriers with the relevant HLA were identified by cumulative public TCR beta family frequency.

This clonotype was observed at least ten times. Its antigen is still unknown. TCRdb re-called the reads with MiXCR, one entry per CDR3 protein. The table includes fewer than 550,000 distinct CDR3 sequences, 16% detected once. V lost 7 bases to trimming and J lost 4 bases, with 16 bases between them. The CDR3 sequence is 15 residues long. Germline CDR1 is MNHEY and CDR2 is SMNVEV (reference sequence). The receptor's source is a human donor in good health (CMV status not recorded). Some clones in this sample may be carry-over from other donors' samples. The specimen was CD8+ T cells from PBMCs. The chain couples TRBV27 to TRBJ2-2; D perhaps matches TRBD2 (5 bases). CDR3 DNA: TGTGCCAGCACCCCCGGGGTTAGGTTCACCGGGGAGCTGTTTTTT. Translating it yields CASTPGVRFTGELFF.